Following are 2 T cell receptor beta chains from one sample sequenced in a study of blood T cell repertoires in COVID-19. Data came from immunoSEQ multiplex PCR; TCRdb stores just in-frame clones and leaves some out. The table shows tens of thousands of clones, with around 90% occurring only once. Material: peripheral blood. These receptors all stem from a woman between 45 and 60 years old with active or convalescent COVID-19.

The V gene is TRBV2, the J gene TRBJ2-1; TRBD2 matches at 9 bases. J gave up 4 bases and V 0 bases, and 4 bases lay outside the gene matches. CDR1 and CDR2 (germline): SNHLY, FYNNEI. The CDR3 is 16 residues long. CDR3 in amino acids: CASSEAPSGVYNEQFF. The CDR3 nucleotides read TGTGCCAGCAGTGAAGCCCCTAGCGGGGTATACAATGAGCAGTTCTTC.

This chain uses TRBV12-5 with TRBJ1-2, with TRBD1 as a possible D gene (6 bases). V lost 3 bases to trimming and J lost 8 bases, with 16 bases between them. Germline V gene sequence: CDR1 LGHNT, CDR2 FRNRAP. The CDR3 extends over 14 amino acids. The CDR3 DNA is TGTGCTAGTGGTTTCAAGGCAGGGGCATCGGGCTACACCTTC. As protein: CASGFKAGASGYTF.